The entry below gives a single T cell receptor (beta chain) sequence along with its context. What it recognizes is unknown. Every donor had blood drawn once into heparin, around 100 mL on average. Every isolated RNA sample was fully reverse transcribed, so sequencing captured expressed TCRB transcripts. The study sequenced naive, central memory and regulatory T cell samples to an average of roughly 4 million reads. Some clones are missing from TCRdb's copy, which holds only in-frame ones; the method was immunoSEQ multiplex PCR. The profile shows hundreds of thousands of clones, roughly 12% of them singletons. The sample is drawn from a study of beta chain features in type 1 diabetes. Germline CDR1 is KGHSH and CDR2 is LQKENI. V trimming: 6 bases; J trimming: 2 bases; junction bases outside the gene matches: 5. This CDR3 comprises 15 residues. Study findings and constraints: There was a moderate but significant shortening of TCRB CDR3s in all four CD4+ subsets of Type 1 diabetes patients. Insertions were fewer and deletions more numerous at VDJ junctions in type 1 diabetes patients. TCRB repertoires of naive, central memory and Treg cells appeared more similar among patients than among healthy donors.

Sequences were obtained from naive CD4+ T cells from blood. V usage is TRBV18 and J usage is TRBJ2-3; 10 bases agree with TRBD2. This TCR was recovered from a woman younger than 35 with type 1 diabetes. The CDR3 DNA sequence: TGTGCCAGCTCCCCTAGCGGGGGCTCCACAGATACGCAGTATTTT. This codes for CASSPSGGSTDTQYF.